Detailed here is one T cell receptor beta chain. Its specific antigen is unknown. Per-base qualities were not stored, and no clone one base away is much larger. CDR1 and CDR2 are drawn from the germline V gene (reference sequence): SGHKS, YYEKEE. The CDR3 runs 15 amino acids, cysteine and phenylalanine included. Of the read, only the CDR3 DNA is kept; its 45 bases are in frame from base 1. The junction shows trimming of 1 base on V and 10 bases on J, plus 15 bases between the germline ends. Participants in the prospective study were enrolled through a virtual design, were aged roughly 18 to 100 years, and lived in roughly 26 United States geographic areas. In the prospective study, participants were assigned to cohorts based on the clinical history participants reported in a screening survey and a study questionnaire. Exposed participants were defined as having been in contact with someone with a PCR-confirmed or clinician-diagnosed COVID-19 case within 2 weeks of study entry. In the prospective study, whole blood, serum and a nasopharyngeal or oropharyngeal swab were collected from each participant by mobile phlebotomists. Participants in the prospective study had the option to provide additional blood draws and questionnaires over a roughly 2-month period. Before DNA extraction, prospective study blood samples were shipped either frozen or at room temperature.

TCRbeta CDR3 regions were amplified from genomic DNA using the immunoSEQ Assay, a bias-controlled multiplex PCR. The study's own analysis went as follows. The number of nucleated cells in each sample was estimated from the amplification of reference gene primers within the assay. Sequence reads were collapsed and filtered to measure the absolute abundance of every unique TCRbeta CDR3 rearrangement. Productive Simpson clonality was computed per sample as the square root of Simpson's diversity index over productive rearrangements. In its TCRdb copy, this immuneACCESS table keeps in-frame sequences only and misses some clones. Where compared with another copy, unresolved V genes explain less than half of these, and the others have no known cause. That table gives V, J and clone size, and the DNA gave D and trimming. The sample has 140,000 to 150,000 clones on record, about nine tenths of them singletons. Approximately 3.7% of the sample belongs to the ten largest clones.

This specimen belongs to a study of blood T cell repertoires in COVID-19 (dated by TCRdb to 2018 to 2021). Describing the broader study: Samples from collaborators originated in the United States, Italy and Spain and spanned both the acute and convalescent phases of COVID-19. The material from the prospective study consisted of cDNA or gDNA derived from T cells, B-cell-depleted T cells, or PBMCs. Subjects who had been exposed to COVID-19, were actively infected with it, or had recovered from it provided the deeply sampled blood TCRbeta repertoires that made up the dataset. The repertoires were released in a freely available public database intended as a resource for research on the immune response to SARS-CoV-2. The samples were drawn from the first 160 participants of the ongoing ImmuneRACE study and from some 1,300 subjects provided by 6 global collaborators. Sample metadata almost always included a de-identified subject ID, COVID-19 status, age in years and sex. HLA class I and class II types, where available, came from metadata supplied by the sample provider rather than from assay-based typing. What the research found in general, with its limitations: The quantity of clinical and demographic metadata differed by source and by participant and was supplied without curation.

The rearranged chain carries TRBV5-5 and TRBJ1-6; tentative D gene TRBD1, with 6 bases matching. The receptor's source is a woman in her thirties or forties who had been exposed to COVID-19. The sequencing sample was made of PBMCs or T cells enriched from blood (not recorded which). The DNA sequence is TGTGCCAGCAGCTTGATGCAGGGGATAGAGTCACCCCTCCACTTT. Its translation reads: CASSLMQGIESPLHF.